This T cell receptor beta chain was sequenced for a study of T-cell reconstitution after alpha-beta-depleted transplantation in children. There are a few counts of this clonotype. The CDR3 loop spans 16 amino acids. Germline CDR1 is SGDLS and CDR2 is YYNGEE. Between the trimmed V and J ends, which lost 4 bases and 9 bases, there was a span of 23 bases. The authors prepared the TCRbeta library with unique molecular identifiers. TCRdb ran MiXCR on the PCR reads and lists one entry per CDR3 protein. The sample lists about 270,000 distinct CDR3 sequences, more than 9% occurring once. This sample comprised PBMCs from the stem cell graft donor, obtained from the stem cell graft. This TCR was recovered from a human donor who donated a stem cell graft to a child with SCID. This rearrangement joins TRBV9 to TRBJ2-1; D perhaps matches TRBD1 (5 bases). The CDR3 region has the DNA TGTGCCAGCAGCCCTTCTTTTTTTGCGACAGTCGGTGAGCAGTTCTTC. The encoded protein is CASSPSFFATVGEQFF.